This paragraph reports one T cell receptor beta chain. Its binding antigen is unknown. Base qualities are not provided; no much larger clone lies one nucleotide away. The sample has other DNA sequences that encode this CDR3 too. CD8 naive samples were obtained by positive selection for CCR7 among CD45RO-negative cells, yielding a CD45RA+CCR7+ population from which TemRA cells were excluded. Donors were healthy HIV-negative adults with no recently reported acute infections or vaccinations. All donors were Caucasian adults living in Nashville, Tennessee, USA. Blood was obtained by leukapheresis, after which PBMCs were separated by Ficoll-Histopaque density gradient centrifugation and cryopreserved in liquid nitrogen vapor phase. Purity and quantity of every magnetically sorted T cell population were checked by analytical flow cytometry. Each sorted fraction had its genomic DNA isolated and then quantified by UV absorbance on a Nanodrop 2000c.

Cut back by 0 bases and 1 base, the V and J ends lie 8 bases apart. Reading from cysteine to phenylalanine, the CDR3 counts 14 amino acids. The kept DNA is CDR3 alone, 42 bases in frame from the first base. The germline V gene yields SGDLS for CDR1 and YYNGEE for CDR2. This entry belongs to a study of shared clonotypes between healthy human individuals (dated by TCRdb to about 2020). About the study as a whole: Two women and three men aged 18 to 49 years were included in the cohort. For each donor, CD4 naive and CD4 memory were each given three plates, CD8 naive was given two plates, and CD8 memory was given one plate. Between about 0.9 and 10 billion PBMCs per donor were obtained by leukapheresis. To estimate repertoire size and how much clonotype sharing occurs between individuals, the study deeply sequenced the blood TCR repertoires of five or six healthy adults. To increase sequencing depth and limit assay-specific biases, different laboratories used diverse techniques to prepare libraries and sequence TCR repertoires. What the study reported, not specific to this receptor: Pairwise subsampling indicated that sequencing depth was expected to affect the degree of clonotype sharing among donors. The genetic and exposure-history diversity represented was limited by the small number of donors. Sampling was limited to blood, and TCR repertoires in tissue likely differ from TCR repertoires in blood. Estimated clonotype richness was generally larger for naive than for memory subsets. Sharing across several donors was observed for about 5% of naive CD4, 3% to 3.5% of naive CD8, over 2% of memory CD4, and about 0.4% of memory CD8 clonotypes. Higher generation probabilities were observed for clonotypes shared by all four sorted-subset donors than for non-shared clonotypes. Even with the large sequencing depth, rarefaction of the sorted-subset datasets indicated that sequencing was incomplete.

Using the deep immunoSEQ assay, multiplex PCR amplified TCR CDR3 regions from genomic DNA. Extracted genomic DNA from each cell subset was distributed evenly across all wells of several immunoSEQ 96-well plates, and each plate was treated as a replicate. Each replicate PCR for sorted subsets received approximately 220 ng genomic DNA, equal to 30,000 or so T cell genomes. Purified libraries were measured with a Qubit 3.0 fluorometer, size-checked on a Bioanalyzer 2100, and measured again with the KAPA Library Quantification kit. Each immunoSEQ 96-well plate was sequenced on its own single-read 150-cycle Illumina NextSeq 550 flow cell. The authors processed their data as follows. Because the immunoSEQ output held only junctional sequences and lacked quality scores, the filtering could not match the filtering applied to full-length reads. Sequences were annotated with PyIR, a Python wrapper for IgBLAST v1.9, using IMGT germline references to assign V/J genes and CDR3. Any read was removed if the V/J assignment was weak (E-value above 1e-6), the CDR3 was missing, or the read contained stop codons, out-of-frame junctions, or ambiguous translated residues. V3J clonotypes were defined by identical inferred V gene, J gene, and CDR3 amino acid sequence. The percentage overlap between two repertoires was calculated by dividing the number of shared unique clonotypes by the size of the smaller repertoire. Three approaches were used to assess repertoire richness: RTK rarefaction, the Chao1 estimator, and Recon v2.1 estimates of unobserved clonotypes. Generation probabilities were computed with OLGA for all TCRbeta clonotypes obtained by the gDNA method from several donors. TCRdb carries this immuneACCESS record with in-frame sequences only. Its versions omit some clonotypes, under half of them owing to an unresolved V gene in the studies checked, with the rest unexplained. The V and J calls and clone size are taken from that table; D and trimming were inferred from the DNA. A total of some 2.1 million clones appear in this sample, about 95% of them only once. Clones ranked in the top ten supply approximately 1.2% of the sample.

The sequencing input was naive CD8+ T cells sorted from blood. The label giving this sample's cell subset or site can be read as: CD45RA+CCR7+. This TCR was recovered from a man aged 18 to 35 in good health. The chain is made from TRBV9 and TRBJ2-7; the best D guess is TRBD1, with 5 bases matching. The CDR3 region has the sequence CASSVGGQSYEQYF. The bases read TGTGCCAGCAGCGTAGGGGGCCAGTCCTACGAGCAGTACTTC.